This TCR beta chain was found in a study of blood T cell repertoires in COVID-19. About the research overall: Specimens from acute and convalescent COVID-19 originated in the United States, Italy and Spain. PBMCs, B-cell-depleted T cells, or T cells provided the cDNA or gDNA that made up the material.

Germline V lookup: CDR1 SGHDN, CDR2 FVKESK. With 5 bases removed from V and 9 bases from J, the gap between germline ends came to 22 bases. This CDR3 is built from 15 residues. This clone showed up just once. Original handling: Estimates of nucleated cell counts were drawn from the amplification of reference gene primers. The method was immunoSEQ multiplex PCR; TCRdb's version includes in-frame clones alone and lacks a portion of them. D and trimming come from the DNA, and the V and J calls and clone size come from that table. Altogether a few hundred thousand clones are present, less than 85% being singletons, with the ten largest covering around 2.9%.

The chain has TRBV14 and TRBJ1-1; D remains ambiguous. This clonotype was sampled from a woman in her late teens or twenties with acute or convalescent COVID-19. The sample comprised peripheral blood. In DNA, the CDR3 is TGTGCCAGCAGCTCCGGAGGGCATGGGAACGCGAAAGCTTTCTTT. Encoded protein: CASSSGGHGNAKAFF.